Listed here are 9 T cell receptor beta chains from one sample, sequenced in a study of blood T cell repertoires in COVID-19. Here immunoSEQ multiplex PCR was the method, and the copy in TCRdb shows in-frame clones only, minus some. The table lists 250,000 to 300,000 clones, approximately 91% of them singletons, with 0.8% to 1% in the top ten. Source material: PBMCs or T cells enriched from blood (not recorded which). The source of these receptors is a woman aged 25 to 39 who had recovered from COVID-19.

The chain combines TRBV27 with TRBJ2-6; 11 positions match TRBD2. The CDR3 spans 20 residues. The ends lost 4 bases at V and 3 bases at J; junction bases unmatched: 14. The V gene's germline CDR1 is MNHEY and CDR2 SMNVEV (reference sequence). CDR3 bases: TGTGCCAGCAGTTCGACGCGACTAGCGGGACGCACTTTTGGGGCCAACGTCCTGACTTTC. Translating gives CASSSTRLAGRTFGANVLTF. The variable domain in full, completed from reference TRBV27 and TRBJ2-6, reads EAQVTQNPRYLITVTGKKLTVTCSQNMNHEYMSWYRQDPGLGLRQIYYSMNVEVTDKGDVPEGYKVSRKEKRNFPLILESPSPNQTSLYFCASSSTRLAGRTFGANVLTFGAGSRLTVL.

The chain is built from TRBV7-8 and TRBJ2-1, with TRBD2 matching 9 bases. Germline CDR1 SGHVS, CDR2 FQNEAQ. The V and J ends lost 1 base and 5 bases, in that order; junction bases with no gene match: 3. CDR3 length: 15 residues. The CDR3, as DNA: TGTGCCAGCAGCTTAGTAGCGGGAGCCAACAATGAGCAGTTCTTC. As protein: CASSLVAGANNEQFF.

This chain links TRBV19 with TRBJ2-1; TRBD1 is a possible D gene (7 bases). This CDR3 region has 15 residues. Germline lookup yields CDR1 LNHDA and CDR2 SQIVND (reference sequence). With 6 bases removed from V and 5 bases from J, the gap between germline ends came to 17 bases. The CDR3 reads CASRARAGGHNEQFF. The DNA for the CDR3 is TGTGCCAGTAGAGCGAGGGCAGGGGGGCACAATGAGCAGTTCTTC.

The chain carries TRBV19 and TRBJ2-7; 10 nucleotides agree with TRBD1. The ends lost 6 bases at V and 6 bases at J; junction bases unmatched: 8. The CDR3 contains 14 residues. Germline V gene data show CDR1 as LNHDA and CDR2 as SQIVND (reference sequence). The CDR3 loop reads CASRPPGQGGEQYF. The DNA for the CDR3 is TGTGCCAGTAGACCCCCCGGACAGGGGGGCGAGCAGTACTTC.

CDR3 region: CATSRVAGRDEKLFF. The CDR3 DNA is TGTGCCACCAGCAGGGTAGCAGGGAGGGATGAAAAACTGTTTTTT. The V gene is TRBV15, the J gene TRBJ1-4; a possible D gene is TRBD1 (5 bases). The germline CDR1 and CDR2 sequences are LNHNV and YYDKDF (reference sequence). There are 15 residues in the CDR3. Trimming pared 3 bases from V and 6 bases from J, leaving 14 bases between.

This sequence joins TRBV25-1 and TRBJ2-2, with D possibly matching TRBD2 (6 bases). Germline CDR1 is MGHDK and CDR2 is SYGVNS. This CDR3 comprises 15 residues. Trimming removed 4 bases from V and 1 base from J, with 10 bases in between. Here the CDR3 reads CASSGRGRNTGELFF. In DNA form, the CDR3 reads TGTGCCAGCAGTGGCCGGGGGAGGAACACCGGGGAGCTGTTTTTT. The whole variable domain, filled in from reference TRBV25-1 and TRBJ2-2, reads EADIYQTPRYLVIGTGKKITLECSQTMGHDKMYWYQQDPGMELHLIHYSYGVNSTEKGDLSSESTVSRIRTEHFPLTLESARPSHTSQYLCASSGRGRNTGELFFGEGSRLTVL.

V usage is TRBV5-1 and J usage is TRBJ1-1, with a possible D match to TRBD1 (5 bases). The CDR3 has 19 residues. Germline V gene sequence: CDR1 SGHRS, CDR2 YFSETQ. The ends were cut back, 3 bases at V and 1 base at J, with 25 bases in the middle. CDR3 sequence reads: CASSSTRQGAIRGNTEAFF. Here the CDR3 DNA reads TGCGCCAGCAGCTCGACGCGACAAGGGGCTATACGTGGGAACACTGAAGCTTTCTTT.

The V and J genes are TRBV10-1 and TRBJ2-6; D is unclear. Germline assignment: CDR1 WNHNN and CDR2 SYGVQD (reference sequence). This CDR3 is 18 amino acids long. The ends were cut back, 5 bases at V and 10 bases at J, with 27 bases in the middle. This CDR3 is CASSNYLRSHKVGNVLTF. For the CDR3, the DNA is TGCGCCAGCAGTAATTACTTAAGATCGCACAAAGTCGGGAACGTCCTGACTTTC.

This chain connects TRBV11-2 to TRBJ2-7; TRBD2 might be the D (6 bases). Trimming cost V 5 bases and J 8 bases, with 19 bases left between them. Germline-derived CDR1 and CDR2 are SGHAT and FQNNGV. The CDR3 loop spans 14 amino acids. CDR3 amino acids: CASSVGGSGFQQYF. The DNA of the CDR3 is TGTGCCAGCAGCGTGGGGGGATCTGGCTTTCAGCAGTACTTC.